One TCR beta chain is described in this entry. Its antigen is unknown. Given the absence of the conserved phenylalanine or tryptophan at the CDR3 end, a read error is likely. The data derive from a study of T cell repertoires in cytomegalovirus infection. Study context: Public TCR beta signature analysis indicated the presence of both CMV infection and matching HLA type.

The study, taken as a whole, reports: Within the response measured ex vivo, HLA-C-restricted CMV-specific TCR beta clonotypes were dominant. Carriage of CMV together with the relevant HLA was identifiable through cumulative public TCR beta family frequency.

TCRdb independently ran MiXCR on the reads; one entry per CDR3 protein. The sample lists under 850,000 distinct CDR3 sequences, under 40% occurring once. CDR1 is MNHNS and CDR2 is SASEGT in the germline V gene. This CDR3 region has 12 residues. The chain joins TRBV6-1 to TRBJ2-3; D is unclear. Source material: PBMCs. The TCR originated in a human donor in good health (CMV status not recorded). Some clones in this sample may be carry-over from other donors' samples. The CDR3 here is CAISEFRDTQYL. In DNA form, the CDR3 reads TGTGCCATCAGTGAATTCAGAGATACGCAGTATTTA.